This T cell receptor beta chain was identified during a study of CD8 T cells in Susac syndrome. Reverse transcription of roughly 0.5 to 1 ug RNA used random hexamers. From the immunoSEQ multiplex PCR reads, TCRdb called clonotypes with MiXCR, one entry per CDR3 protein. The repertoire has 100,000 to 150,000 distinct CDR3 sequences, roughly 94% of them found once; the top ten carry less than 0.3%. Germline trimming cut 3 bases from V and 8 bases from J; bases unmatched to any gene: 2. Germline CDR1 and CDR2: LGHDT and YNNKEL (reference sequence). The CDR3 extends over 13 amino acids. The sequencing sample was made of CD8+ T cells from PBMCs. The chain uses TRBV3-1 and TRBJ2-1; 9 bases map to TRBD2. The sequence derives from a human donor with Susac syndrome. CDR3 coding DNA: TGTGCCAGCAGCCAGGGCGGGGGGGATGAGCAGTTCTTC. This translates into CASSQGGGDEQFF.